This entry is about one TCR beta chain. Its cognate antigen is unknown. This record belongs to a study of cytomegalovirus exposure and HLA in healthy donors. Across the whole study: Of all 400 or so donors who were genotyped, around 79% belonged to the Caucasian-associated ancestry cluster. Overall study findings and caveats: Productive status was seen about 90% or about 30% of the time for most TCR beta V segments in an earlier analysis. Later analysis reportedly placed an Asian-associated ancestry cluster below the roughly 690-donor mean in N-insertions.

PCR amplification relied on 60 Vbeta primers (plus 13 Jbeta primers). Using immunoSEQ multiplex PCR, the repertoire was profiled, and TCRdb retains in-frame clones only, with some absent. The sample includes about 45,000 clones, roughly nine tenths of them seen just once. The CDR3 contains 15 residues. V shed 7 bases and J 4 bases; nucleotides not matched to a gene: 8. In germline, CDR1 is LNHDA, CDR2 SQIVND (reference sequence). Healthy bone marrow donors formed the donor group. V usage is TRBV19 and J usage is TRBJ2-7; 12 bases map to TRBD1. Sequencing input: PBMCs. The receptor was isolated from a woman in her forties in good health and CMV-seropositive. The CDR3 bases are TGTGCCAGTAAAAAGGGGGGACAGGGGGCTTACGAGCAGTACTTC. It codes for CASKKGGQGAYEQYF.